The 4 T cell receptor beta chains reported below all come from one sample, sequenced in a study of molecular identifiers for immune sequencing clone quantification. TCRdb analysed the PCR reads with MiXCR anew, one entry per CDR3 protein. The sample holds 400,000 to 600,000 distinct CDR3 sequences, about 25% seen once. Specimen: naive CD8+ T cells from blood, with Jurkat cell RNA spiked in. Regarding subset: FACS-sorted CD8+CD4-CCR7+CD45RA+ naive T cells. These receptors were obtained from a human donor in good health. Some libraries in this study had Jurkat cell RNA spiked in.

In its sample, this clonotype was seen a few times. The V and J genes are TRBV5-8 and TRBJ2-7; D ambiguous. Trimming shortened V by 2 bases and J by 3 bases, and 15 bases separated the two germline ends. This CDR3 has 15 amino acids. Germline CDR1 SGHTS, CDR2 YDEGEE. The CDR3 DNA reads TGTGCCAGCAGCTTTGTAGTCGCAGACGGCTACGAGCAGTACTTC. It is translated as CASSFVVADGYEQYF.

This clonotype was picked up many times. The gene calls are TRBV9 and TRBJ2-7; 8 bases fit TRBD2. Losses at the gene ends were 5 bases for V and 2 bases for J; bases not matched to a gene: 6. Germline V gene sequence: CDR1 SGDLS, CDR2 YYNGEE. The CDR3 runs 14 residues. The CDR3 is CASSTGTRAYEQYF. CDR3 coding DNA: TGTGCCAGCAGTACCGGGACTAGGGCCTACGAGCAGTACTTC.

The V and J genes are TRBV5-1 and TRBJ2-5; D gene ambiguous. CDR3 length: 12 amino acids. V was trimmed by 4 bases and J by 5 bases, leaving 9 bases between them. The germline V gene has CDR1 SGHRS and CDR2 YFSETQ. The DNA for the CDR3 is TGCGCCAGCAGCCCGGACCTTGAGACCCAGTACTTC. Amino acids: CASSPDLETQYF.

The V gene is TRBV2, the J gene TRBJ2-7; 8 bases fit TRBD2. Germline CDR1 SNHLY, CDR2 FYNNEI. J lost 0 bases, V lost 10 bases, and 5 bases had no gene match. The CDR3 length is 13 residues. CDR3 DNA: TGTGCCATCCAAGCGGGGGCCTCCTACGAGCAGTACTTC. Its translation: CAIQAGASYEQYF.